This T cell receptor beta chain stems from a study of identical twins. Study-wide points: Models underestimated how often monozygotic twins shared out-of-frame TCR alpha.

There are a few counts of this clonotype. The antigen remains undetermined. Unique molecular identifiers were present on the cDNA, which also gained a universal primer site by template switching. TCRdb re-called the 5' RACE reads with MiXCR, one entry per CDR3 protein. The profile shows 690,000 or so distinct CDR3 sequences, about 9.4% of them singletons. This sample was shared with a second study, whose subject was yellow fever vaccine responses in identical twins.

This sequence was found in a woman aged 18-29 years in good health. The sequencing input was PBMCs.

CDR3 loop: CASSPTPNEQFF. CDR3 DNA: TGTGCCAGCAGCCCCACCCCCAATGAGCAGTTCTTC. This sequence joins TRBV7-9 and TRBJ2-1; D uncertain. Trimming took off 5 bases at V and 6 bases at J, with 8 bases between the two ends. CDR1 SEHNR and CDR2 FQNEAQ come from the germline V gene (reference sequence). The CDR3 is 12 residues long. Variable domain in full (rest from reference TRBV7-9 and TRBJ2-1): DTGVSQNPRHKITKRGQNVTFRCDPISEHNRLYWYRQTLGQGPEFLTYFQNEAQLEKSRLLSDRFSAERPKGSFSTLEIQRTEQGDSAMYLCASSPTPNEQFFGPGTRLTVL.